The T cell receptor (beta chain) under discussion was sequenced for a study of blood T cell repertoires in COVID-19. The overall study: Samples representing acute and convalescent COVID-19 were sourced from the United States, Italy and Spain.

Per the study methods: Cell counts per sample came from amplifying reference gene primers. The assay was immunoSEQ multiplex PCR, and TCRdb's table has in-frame clones only and misses some. For V, J and clone size, that table is used; D and trimming come from the DNA. The sample yields about 270,000 clones, 91% seen once. Trimming stripped 5 bases from V and 6 bases from J, with 8 bases between. Germline CDR1 MDHEN, CDR2 SYDVKM. This CDR3 region has 11 residues. Participant ages covered roughly 18 to 89 years across about two dozen US areas. This clonotype originated in a middle-aged man who had been exposed to COVID-19. The sequenced sample was PBMCs or T cells enriched from blood (not recorded which). The chain has TRBV28 and TRBJ2-7; the D is unclear. Here the CDR3 reads CASSPPLEQYF. Here the CDR3 DNA reads TGTGCCAGCAGTCCCCCTCTCGAGCAGTACTTC.